The 20 T cell receptor beta chains given below trace back to one sample, sequenced in a study of T cell changes during pregnancy in multiple sclerosis. Only in-frame clones appear in the TCRdb table, and some are missing; sequencing was by immunoSEQ multiplex PCR. The sample consists of some 28,000 clones, approximately 88% of them appearing once. The sequenced sample was CD8+ T cells from peripheral blood mononuclear cells, obtained before pregnancy. These TCRs come from a female donor with multiple sclerosis, enrolled in a pregnancy study.

The chain is built from TRBV5-1 and TRBJ2-1; no definite D call. This CDR3 has 13 amino acids. Germline CDR1 and CDR2: SGHRS and YFSETQ. Deletions cut 6 bases from V and 8 bases from J, with 15 bases between. The DNA for the CDR3 is TGCGCCAGCACCCCCTATACTTACGATGAGCAGTTCTTC. This encodes CASTPYTYDEQFF.

The chain joins TRBV11-2 to TRBJ1-2; 8 nucleotides match TRBD1. This CDR3 is 14 amino acids long. Germline-derived CDR1 and CDR2 are SGHAT and FQNNGV. The trim removed 5 bases at V and 5 bases at J, leaving 7 bases unmatched. This CDR3 is CASSDGQGGYGYTF. The DNA for the CDR3 is TGTGCCAGCAGCGATGGACAGGGTGGATATGGCTACACCTTC.

A single count supports this clone. The rearrangement joins TRBV27 to TRBJ1-2; 7 bases match TRBD1. Germline V gene sequence: CDR1 MNHEY, CDR2 SMNVEV (reference sequence). This CDR3 has 13 amino acids. V lost 4 bases, J lost 4 bases, and 3 bases stayed unmatched. The CDR3 sequence is CASSWGQFYGYTF. The CDR3 DNA reads TGTGCCAGCAGTTGGGGACAGTTCTATGGCTACACCTTC.

V is TRBV9 and J is TRBJ1-5; D gene uncertain. Trimming took off 0 bases at V and 5 bases at J, with 9 bases between the two ends. CDR3 size: 14 residues. CDR1 is SGDLS and CDR2 is YYNGEE in the germline V gene. CDR3 bases: TGTGCCAGCAGCGTAGAGGCGGATGATCAGCCCCAGCATTTT. Its protein product is CASSVEADDQPQHF.

CDR3 in DNA: TGTGCCAGCAGCTTAGTCCTAGCGGGGGATGCCGGTGAGCAGTTCTTC. It translates to CASSLVLAGDAGEQFF. The chain has TRBV7-6 and TRBJ2-1, with 10 nucleotides matching TRBD2. The CDR3 spans 16 residues. CDR1 is SGHVS and CDR2 is FNYEAQ in the germline V gene. V lost 1 base and J lost 9; bases outside the gene matches: 9.

The J gene is TRBJ2-7, the V gene TRBV4-1, with TRBD2 matching 7 bases. Trimming at V came to 3 bases and at J to 0 bases, leaving 8 bases not matched to a gene. Germline V gene sequence: CDR1 MGHRA, CDR2 YSYEKL. The CDR3 sequence is 16 residues long. The CDR3 DNA reads TGCGCCAGCAGCCAGGGGGGGTCCCTGAGCTCCTACGAGCAGTACTTC. Its protein is CASSQGGSLSSYEQYF.

This chain links TRBV2 with TRBJ2-7; D is unresolved. The CDR3 extends over 11 amino acids. V shed 6 bases and J shed 7 bases, with 10 bases lying between them. Germline values: CDR1 SNHLY, CDR2 FYNNEI. The CDR3 loop reads CASSDNWEQYF. CDR3 sequence (DNA): TGTGCCAGCAGCGACAACTGGGAGCAGTACTTC.

V gene TRBV27 combines with J gene TRBJ2-1; 12 nucleotides align to TRBD2. J gave up 9 bases and V 6 bases, and 3 bases lay outside the gene matches. CDR1 is MNHEY and CDR2 is SMNVEV in the germline V gene (reference sequence). The CDR3 totals 13 residues. The CDR3 loop reads CASRTSGGGEQFF. CDR3 bases: TGTGCCAGCAGGACTAGCGGGGGTGGTGAGCAGTTCTTC.

This chain links TRBV28 with TRBJ1-5; 11 bases align to TRBD1. CDR1 is MDHEN and CDR2 is SYDVKM in the germline V gene. The CDR3 spans 18 residues. The V and J ends lost 3 bases and 0 bases, in that order; junction bases with no gene match: 7. CDR3 DNA: TGTGCCAGCAGTTTCCCCTGGGACAGGGGGTTTAGCAATCAGCCCCAGCATTTT. It translates to CASSFPWDRGFSNQPQHF.

V is TRBV5-1 and J is TRBJ1-1; 7 nucleotides line up with TRBD1. This CDR3 region has 17 residues. V was pared by 4 bases and J by 0 bases, with 12 bases of the junction left unmatched. Germline CDR1 and CDR2: SGHRS and YFSETQ. CDR3 nucleotide sequence: TGCGCCAGCAGCCCTGAGGGACAGTTCTTTATGAACACTGAAGCTTTCTTT. Its translation is CASSPEGQFFMNTEAFF.

The chain is built from TRBV7-3 and TRBJ1-6; D remains unclear. Germline CDR1 reads SGHTA; CDR2 reads FQGTGA. This CDR3 spans 15 amino acids. The ends were cut back, 1 base at V and 10 bases at J, with 14 bases in the middle. The CDR3 loop is CASSLIGRERSPLHF. CDR3 bases: TGTGCCAGCAGCTTAATAGGGAGGGAGCGGTCACCCCTCCACTTT.

This clone was counted once. The genes are TRBV6-5 and TRBJ1-1; possible D gene TRBD1, 6 bases. The CDR3 spans 14 residues. Germline V CDR1 and CDR2: MNHEY, SVGAGI. DNA for the CDR3: TGTGCGTCGCGGGCAGGGGCCATGAACACTGAAGCTTTCTTT. Protein product: CASRAGAMNTEAFF.

This chain connects TRBV7-9 to TRBJ1-1; maybe TRBD1 (5 bases). Trimming took off 3 bases at V and 1 base at J, with 9 bases between the two ends. CDR1 is SEHNR, CDR2 FQNEAQ, per germline (reference sequence). This CDR3 has 14 amino acids. CDR3 protein: CASSLGGENTEAFF. For the CDR3, the DNA is TGTGCCAGCAGCTTGGGGGGGGAGAACACTGAAGCTTTCTTT.

The gene calls are TRBV10-3 and TRBJ2-7; D is unresolved. The CDR3 is 12 residues long. The germline V gene encodes CDR1 ENHRY and CDR2 SYGVKD. Trimming removed 3 bases at V and 0 bases at J, with 3 bases between. The CDR3 nucleotides read TGTGCCATCAGTGACAGCTCCTACGAGCAGTACTTC. Its translation is CAISDSSYEQYF.

This chain uses TRBV9 with TRBJ1-3, with D unresolved. Germline values: CDR1 SGDLS, CDR2 YYNGEE. The CDR3 spans 12 residues. Trimming pared 3 bases from V and 7 bases from J, leaving 8 bases between. In DNA, the CDR3 is TGTGCCAGCAGCGCAGGTCGGAACACCATATATTTT. Amino acid sequence: CASSAGRNTIYF.

This sequence joins TRBV27 and TRBJ2-7; 12 nucleotides line up with TRBD2. CDR3 size: 16 residues. The germline gives CDR1 MNHEY, CDR2 SMNVEV (reference sequence). With V trimmed by 6 bases and J by 5 bases, 11 bases remained unmatched. The CDR3 sequence: CASSNLLAGGPHEQYF. CDR3 coding DNA: TGTGCCAGCAGCAACCTCCTAGCGGGGGGGCCCCACGAGCAGTACTTC.

The chain links TRBV6-1 to TRBJ2-3; maybe TRBD2 (7 bases). Germline assignment: CDR1 MNHNS and CDR2 SASEGT. The CDR3 length is 17 residues. Trimming stripped 2 bases from V and 2 bases from J, with 17 bases between. The CDR3 loop reads CASSEKRGGQFTDTQYF. The CDR3 DNA sequence: TGTGCCAGCAGTGAAAAAAGGGGGGGGCAATTCACAGATACGCAGTATTTT.

The CDR3 bases are TGCGCCAGCAGTGGTGGGACAGCGCGTGGGAACACTGAAGCTTTCTTT. As protein: CASSGGTARGNTEAFF. The gene calls are TRBV10-1 and TRBJ1-1, with 7 bases matching TRBD1. CDR3 length equals 16 residues. Germline V gene sequence: CDR1 WNHNN, CDR2 SYGVQD (reference sequence). The junction had 9 bases not matched to a gene; V was cut back by 4 bases and J by 1 base.

The chain has TRBV10-3 and TRBJ2-1; possibly TRBD2 for D (6 bases). This CDR3 comprises 14 residues. The V gene lost 0 bases and the J gene lost 8 bases, with 11 bases spanning the gap. CDR1 is ENHRY and CDR2 is SYGVKD in the germline V gene. The chain's CDR3 is CAISESRTKDEQFF. The CDR3 bases are TGTGCCATCAGTGAGTCCAGGACTAAAGATGAGCAGTTCTTC.

This clone showed up just once. The V and J genes are TRBV19 and TRBJ2-5, with 15 bases aligning to TRBD2. Trimming took 3 bases from V and 2 from J; bases not matched to a gene: 7. Germline loops: CDR1 LNHDA, CDR2 SQIVND (reference sequence). The CDR3 is 18 residues long. This CDR3 reads CASSIAWTSGGGQETQYF. The CDR3 DNA reads TGTGCCAGTAGTATCGCTTGGACTAGCGGGGGGGGACAAGAGACCCAGTACTTC.